The 2 T cell receptor beta chains below all came from one sample that was sequenced in a study of synovial regulatory T cells in juvenile arthritis. TCRdb's copy holds only in-frame clones and misses some; the assay was immunoSEQ multiplex PCR. The sample's table shows 6,400 or so clones. The sequenced material came from Treg cells from blood. Noted subset: remaining (HLA-DR-negative) circulating blood Treg cells. These receptors were collected from a donor younger than 30 with juvenile idiopathic arthritis.

V and J are TRBV7-2 and TRBJ2-7. Per germline, CDR1 SGHTA and CDR2 FQGNSA. This CDR3 has 16 amino acids. DNA was not recorded. CDR3 region: CASSLVGGPTSYEQYF.

The chain couples TRBV2 to TRBJ1-2; TCRdb picks TRBD1, but there is no DNA to check that call. The CDR3 has 13 amino acids. The nucleotide record is missing. Germline-derived CDR1 and CDR2 are SNHLY and FYNNEI. The CDR3: CASSEDRVYGYTF.